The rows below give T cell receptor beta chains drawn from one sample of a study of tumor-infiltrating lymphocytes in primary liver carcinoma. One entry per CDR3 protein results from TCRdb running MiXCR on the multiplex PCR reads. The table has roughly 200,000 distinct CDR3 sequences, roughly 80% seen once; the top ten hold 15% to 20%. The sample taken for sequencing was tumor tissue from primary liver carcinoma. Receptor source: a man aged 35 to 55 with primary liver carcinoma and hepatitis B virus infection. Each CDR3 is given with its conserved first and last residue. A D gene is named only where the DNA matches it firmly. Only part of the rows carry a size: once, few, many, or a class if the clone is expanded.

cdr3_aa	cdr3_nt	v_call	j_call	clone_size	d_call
CASSYVYTGELFF	TGTGCCAGCTCGTACGTGTACACCGGGGAGCTGTTTTTT	TRBV9	TRBJ2-2	NA	NA
CASRIGGGGVGELFF	TGTGCCAGCAGGATAGGGGGCGGAGGAGTCGGGGAGCTGTTTTTT	TRBV6-1	TRBJ2-2	NA	TRBD1
CATGLAGSDTQYF	TGTGCTACTGGACTAGCGGGATCAGATACGCAATATTTT	TRBV10-3	TRBJ2-3	NA	TRBD2
CASSPDRAYGYTF	TGTGCCAGCAGCCCCGACAGGGCCTATGGCTACACCTTC	TRBV11-3	TRBJ1-2	NA	TRBD1
CSIGGTDTDTQYF	TGCAGCATTGGGGGGACCGACACAGATACGCAGTATTTT	TRBV29-1	TRBJ2-3	NA	NA
CASSYTGAAYGKLFF	TGTGCCAGCAGTTACACCGGGGCCGCATACGGGAAGCTATTTTTT	TRBV6-2/TRBV6-3	TRBJ2-2	NA	NA
CASSQSTVAGKETHYF	TGTGCCAGCAGTCAATCGACGGTAGCGGGCAAAGAGACCCACTACTTC	TRBV6-2/TRBV6-3	TRBJ2-5	NA	TRBD2
CASKGGIRYEQNF	TGTGCCAGTAAAGGGGGGATTAGGTACGAGCAGAACTTC	TRBV12-3/TRBV12-4	TRBJ2-7	NA	NA
CSVDAQGGYAQYF	TGCAGCGTTGATGCACAGGGGGGATATGCGCAGTATTTT	TRBV29-1	TRBJ2-3	NA	TRBD1
CASRLEEAYGYTF	TGTGCCAGCAGGTTGGAGGAGGCTTATGGCTACACCTTC	TRBV28	TRBJ1-2	few	NA
CATCTRQGGYGYIF	TGTGCCACCTGCACTAGACAGGGTGGATATGGCTACATCTTC	TRBV5-5	TRBJ1-2	NA	TRBD1
CASRGNSAIEAFF	TGTGCCAGCAGGGGGAATTCGGCCATTGAAGCTTTCTTT	TRBV28	TRBJ1-1	NA	NA
CASSLDIETQYF	TGTGCCAGTAGCTTGGATATAGAGACCCAGTACTTC	TRBV5-5	TRBJ2-5	NA	NA
CAISIGLSGNDEQFF	TGTGCCATCAGCATTGGACTAAGCGGGAACGATGAGCAGTTCTTC	TRBV6-1	TRBJ2-1	NA	TRBD2
CTSSRQLDSNPPQHF	TGTACCAGCAGTAGACAGTTAGATAGCAATCCGCCCCAGCATTTT	TRBV12-3/TRBV12-4	TRBJ1-5	once	NA
CASNLEDWANVLSF	TGTGCAAGCAACCTAGAGGATTGGGCCAACGTCCTGTCTTTC	TRBV11-2	TRBJ2-6	NA	NA
CASSTAANTWELFF	TGTGCCAGCAGCACAGCGGCGAACACCTGGGAGCTGTTTTTT	TRBV7-3	TRBJ2-2	NA	NA
CTSSYLGGGQETQYF	TGTACCAGCAGTTACCTGGGTGGAGGACAAGAGACCCAGTACTTC	TRBV6-6	TRBJ2-5	NA	NA
CTSSDGRQTQYF	TGTACCAGCAGTGATGGGCGGCAGACCCAGTACTTC	TRBV25-1	TRBJ2-5	NA	NA
CASSSAAAGTSNQPQHF	TGTGCCAGCAGTTCAGCGGCCGCGGGGACCAGCAATCAGCCCCAGCATTTT	TRBV6-2/TRBV6-3	TRBJ1-5	NA	NA
CVSSTGTGPYEQYF	TGCGTCAGCAGTACCGGGACAGGGCCCTACGAGCAGTACTTC	TRBV6-1	TRBJ2-7	NA	TRBD1
CATSDPGVGSSYEEYF	TGTGCCACCAGTGACCCTGGGGTAGGGAGCTCCTACGAGGAGTACTTC	TRBV24-1	TRBJ2-7	NA	NA
CPSSQEGLTGGRISSGNSIHF	TGTCCCAGCAGCCAAGAAGGCTTGACAGGGGGTCGTATTTCCTCTGGAAACAGCATACATTTT	TRBV4-2	TRBJ1-3	NA	TRBD1
CAISPGRNLGTGGLFF	TGTGCCATCAGTCCGGGACGTAACTTAGGCACAGGGGGGCTGTTTTTT	TRBV10-3	TRBJ2-2	NA	TRBD1
CSFVAGGNGDMQYF	TGCAGCTTCGTAGCAGGAGGTAATGGTGATATGCAGTATTTT	TRBV29-1	TRBJ2-3	NA	NA
CASTFRGGKRVTQYF	TGTGCCAGCACCTTTAGGGGGGGAAAAAGGGTTACACAGTATTTT	TRBV11-2	TRBJ2-3	NA	NA
CSVGKIDTQYF	TGCAGCGTGGGAAAGATAGATACGCAGTATTTT	TRBV29-1	TRBJ2-3	NA	NA
CATISHWGTSATNEKLFF	TGTGCCACCATTTCCCATTGGGGAACGTCTGCAACTAATGAAAAACTGTTTTTT	TRBV24-1	TRBJ1-4	NA	NA
CASSPQGATNEKLFF	TGTGCCAGCAGTCCGCAAGGCGCAACTAATGAAAAACTGTTTTTT	TRBV28	TRBJ1-4	few	NA
CASSIDSTDKQYF	TGTGCCAGTAGTATCGACAGCACAGATAAGCAGTATTTT	TRBV6-1	TRBJ2-3	NA	NA
CASSYQGVYAEAFF	TGCGCCAGCAGTTATCAGGGGGTCTACGCCGAAGCTTTCTTT	TRBV6-5	TRBJ1-1	NA	TRBD1
CAISTPVEQYF	TGTGCCATCAGTACCCCGGTCGAGCAGTACTTC	TRBV28	TRBJ2-7	NA	NA
CASSQETNSPLNF	TGCGCCAGCAGCCAGGAGACAAATTCACCCCTCAACTTT	TRBV4-1	TRBJ1-6	NA	NA
CVSSLDFQATQYF	TGTGTCAGCAGCTTAGACTTCCAAGCGACCCAGTACTTC	TRBV7-9	TRBJ2-5	NA	NA
CSVESAAGKSETQYF	TGCAGCGTTGAATCAGCGGCGGGTAAATCGGAGACCCAATACTTC	TRBV29-1	TRBJ2-5	NA	NA
CASSPTPSAEETQYF	TGCGCCAGCAGCCCAACCCCCTCAGCGGAGGAGACCCAGTACTTC	TRBV5-1	TRBJ2-5	many	NA
CSVEDASGGGRGNEQLF	TGTAGCGTTGAAGATGCCAGCGGGGGGGGTCGAGGTAATGAGCAGTTATTC	TRBV29-1	TRBJ2-1	NA	TRBD2
CSIGLARGFYNKHFF	TGCAGCATTGGACTAGCGAGAGGGTTCTACAATAAGCACTTCTTC	TRBV29-1	TRBJ2-1	NA	TRBD2
CASSLWDTVELPF	TGTGCCAGCAGCTTATGGGACACCGTGGAGCTGCCTTTT	TRBV11-1	TRBJ2-2	NA	NA
CASTLTSGINNEQFF	TGTGCCAGCACCCTGACTAGCGGGATCAACAATGAGCAGTTCTTC	TRBV11-2	TRBJ2-1	NA	TRBD2
CASSLIQGETQYF	TGTGCCAGTAGTTTGATCCAGGGAGAGACCCAGTACTTC	TRBV12-3/TRBV12-4	TRBJ2-5	NA	NA
CASSPTGISGSGDTQYF	TGTGCCAGTAGCCCGACCGGGATTAGCGGGAGTGGAGATACGCAGTATTTT	TRBV5-5	TRBJ2-3	NA	TRBD2
CASSEVADEPFF	TGTGCCAGTAGTGAAGTGGCCGATGAGCCGTTCTTC	TRBV6-1	TRBJ2-1	NA	NA
CASRLTGQDLYEQYF	TGTGCCAGCAGATTGACGGGACAGGATCTCTACGAACAGTACTTC	TRBV5-4	TRBJ2-7	NA	TRBD1
CAWSHGTAGERLLF	TGTGCCTGGAGTCACGGGACCGCGGGGGAAAGACTGTTATTT	TRBV30	TRBJ1-4	NA	NA
CASSLTGGGGEQFF	TGTGCCAGCAGCTTAACAGGGGGAGGGGGTGAGCAGTTCTTC	TRBV7-3	TRBJ2-1	few	NA
CASSYGWQNTDAFF	TGTGCCAGCAGTTATGGGTGGCAGAACACTGATGCCTTCTTT	TRBV28	TRBJ1-1	NA	NA
CSVGASGRTDTQYF	TGCAGTGTGGGGGCCAGCGGGAGGACAGATACGCAATATTTT	TRBV29-1	TRBJ2-3	NA	TRBD2
CRVGTSAANTGDMFF	TGCAGAGTTGGGACTAGCGCGGCGAACACCGGGGACATGTTTTTT	TRBV29-1	TRBJ2-2	once	TRBD2
CSVNPTGLHEQYF	TGCAGCGTTAACCCGACAGGACTCCACGAGCAGTACTTC	TRBV29-1	TRBJ2-7	NA	NA
CSVVSSVDQPQHF	TGCAGCGTTGTGAGTAGTGTTGATCAACCCCAGCATTTT	TRBV29-1	TRBJ1-5	NA	NA
CASIPSYNEQFF	TGTGCCAGCATTCCGTCCTACAATGAGCAGTTCTTC	TRBV6-1	TRBJ2-1	medium-sized	NA
CASSQEAEVEQFF	TGCGCCAGTAGCCAAGAGGCGGAGGTCGAGCAGTTCTTC	TRBV4-3	TRBJ2-1	NA	NA
CASRPTRTSYELYF	TGTGCCAGCAGACCGACAAGGACCTCCTACGAGCTGTACTTC	TRBV6-5	TRBJ2-7	NA	NA
CASSPTNVETQYF	TGTGCCAGCAGCCCGACTAACGTAGAGACCCAGTATTTC	TRBV5-4	TRBJ2-5	NA	NA